The rows below give T cell receptor beta chains drawn from one sample of a study of blood T cell repertoires in COVID-19. Only in-frame clones appear in the TCRdb table, and some are missing; sequencing was by immunoSEQ multiplex PCR. The sample holds tens of thousands of clones, more than 70% seen once. Specimen: peripheral blood. Receptors originate from a man aged 50 to 60 with active COVID-19. Each CDR3 is given with its conserved first and last residue. A D gene is named only where the DNA matches it firmly. Clone size appears in some rows only: once, few, many, or a class for an expanded clone.

J: TRBJ2-3; V: TRBV6-5; size: -; D: -; CDR3: CASSPGTDTQYF; DNA: TGTGCCAGCAGTCCGGGCACAGATACGCAGTATTTT
J: TRBJ1-3; V: TRBV5-1; size: -; D: TRBD1; CDR3: CASSLDGTGASGNTIYF; DNA: TGCGCCAGCAGCTTGGATGGGACAGGGGCCTCTGGAAACACCATATATTTT
J: TRBJ2-1; V: TRBV29-1; size: -; D: TRBD1; CDR3: CSVEAPGGYNEQFF; DNA: TGCAGCGTTGAAGCCCCAGGGGGCTACAATGAGCAGTTCTTC
J: TRBJ1-1; V: TRBV3-1/TRBV3-2; size: -; D: -; CDR3: CASSRFAGATEAFF; DNA: TGTGCCAGCAGCCGTTTCGCAGGGGCCACTGAAGCTTTCTTT
J: TRBJ2-2; V: TRBV6-1; size: -; D: TRBD1; CDR3: CASSETGAVVTGELFF; DNA: TGTGCCAGCAGTGAGACAGGGGCCGTTGTAACCGGGGAGCTGTTTTTT
J: TRBJ2-1; V: TRBV7-7; size: -; D: TRBD2; CDR3: CASSLVAGLYNEQFF; DNA: TGTGCCAGCAGCTTAGTAGCGGGACTCTACAATGAGCAGTTCTTC
J: TRBJ2-1; V: TRBV13; size: -; D: -; CDR3: CASSVILGSPNEQFF; DNA: TGTGCCAGCAGCGTCATTCTAGGTTCCCCCAATGAGCAGTTCTTC
J: TRBJ2-5; V: TRBV7-2; size: -; D: -; CDR3: CASSLVRGYQETQYF; DNA: TGTGCCAGCAGCTTAGTACGGGGGTACCAAGAGACCCAGTACTTC
J: TRBJ1-1; V: TRBV5-1; size: -; D: TRBD1; CDR3: CASSQGANTEAFF; DNA: TGCGCCAGCTCCCAGGGGGCGAACACTGAAGCTTTCTTT
J: TRBJ1-1; V: TRBV30; size: -; D: -; CDR3: CAWSIRQMNTEAFF; DNA: TGTGCCTGGAGTATCCGACAGATGAACACTGAAGCTTTCTTT
J: TRBJ2-7; V: TRBV2; size: few; D: TRBD1; CDR3: CASSFSGTGYEQYF; DNA: TGTGCCAGCTCGTTCTCCGGGACAGGGTACGAGCAGTACTTC
J: TRBJ2-6; V: TRBV19; size: -; D: TRBD1; CDR3: CASSKPGQGASGANVLTF; DNA: TGTGCCAGTAGTAAGCCGGGACAGGGCGCCTCTGGGGCCAACGTCCTGACTTTC
J: TRBJ1-1; V: TRBV5-4; size: -; D: TRBD1; CDR3: CASSRTGGTEAFF; DNA: TGTGCCAGCAGCCGTACAGGGGGCACTGAAGCTTTCTTT
J: TRBJ2-3; V: TRBV15; size: few; D: -; CDR3: CATSRGSRTDTQYF; DNA: TGTGCCACCAGCAGAGGGTCTAGGACAGATACGCAGTATTTT
J: TRBJ1-4; V: TRBV9; size: -; D: -; CDR3: CASTPGRGRGEKLFF; DNA: TGTGCCAGCACCCCGGGGCGGGGTCGCGGTGAAAAACTGTTTTTT
J: TRBJ2-7; V: TRBV2; size: few; D: TRBD2; CDR3: CASSDPPPFSGGSYEQYF; DNA: TGTGCCAGCAGTGACCCCCCTCCCTTTAGCGGGGGCTCCTACGAGCAGTACTTC
J: TRBJ1-1; V: TRBV5-4; size: -; D: TRBD1; CDR3: CASSDGTGNTEAFF; DNA: TGTGCCAGCAGCGACGGGACAGGGAACACTGAAGCTTTCTTT
J: TRBJ1-6; V: TRBV19; size: -; D: -; CDR3: CASSIQFSSYNSPLHF; DNA: TGTGCCAGTAGTATTCAGTTCTCGTCCTATAATTCACCCCTCCACTTT
J: TRBJ1-3; V: TRBV24-1; size: -; D: -; CDR3: CATSDLLRRLTVFENTIYF; DNA: TGTGCCACCAGTGATTTGCTTCGTAGACTGACGGTCTTTGAGAACACCATATATTTT
J: TRBJ1-1; V: TRBV7-9; size: -; D: -; CDR3: CASSLGIQGVRTEAFF; DNA: TGTGCCAGCAGCTTAGGGATACAGGGCGTGCGGACTGAAGCTTTCTTT
J: TRBJ2-7; V: TRBV12-3/TRBV12-4; size: few; D: -; CDR3: CASSFSTFGEQYF; DNA: TGTGCCAGCAGTTTTTCCACGTTCGGGGAGCAGTACTTC
J: TRBJ2-1; V: TRBV2; size: -; D: TRBD1; CDR3: CASSVGGQGANEQFF; DNA: TGTGCCAGCAGTGTCGGGGGACAGGGGGCCAATGAGCAGTTCTTC
J: TRBJ2-2; V: TRBV6-2/TRBV6-3; size: -; D: TRBD2; CDR3: CASSQLAALNTGELFF; DNA: TGTGCCAGCAGTCAACTAGCGGCCCTTAACACCGGGGAGCTGTTTTTT
J: TRBJ1-3; V: TRBV2; size: -; D: TRBD1; CDR3: CASSVTGRGNTIYF; DNA: TGTGCCAGCAGTGTGACAGGGAGGGGAAACACCATATATTTT
J: TRBJ1-6; V: TRBV3-1/TRBV3-2; size: -; D: -; CDR3: CASSQGQYNSPLHF; DNA: TGTGCCAGCAGCCAAGGACAGTATAATTCACCCCTCCACTTT
J: TRBJ2-2; V: TRBV24-1; size: -; D: TRBD2; CDR3: CATSDTTSGRAWELFF; DNA: TGTGCCACCAGTGACACAACTAGCGGGAGGGCCTGGGAGCTGTTTTTT
J: TRBJ2-7; V: TRBV5-5; size: few; D: -; CDR3: CASSFPEADYEQYF; DNA: TGTGCCAGCAGCTTTCCGGAGGCTGACTACGAGCAGTACTTC
J: TRBJ2-3; V: TRBV6-5; size: -; D: -; CDR3: CASSYRRISTDTQYF; DNA: TGTGCCAGCAGTTATCGGCGGATTAGCACAGATACGCAGTATTTT
J: TRBJ2-5; V: TRBV11-3; size: -; D: TRBD1; CDR3: CASSLVGGDQETQYF; DNA: TGTGCCAGCAGCTTAGTAGGGGGCGACCAAGAGACCCAGTACTTC